The clone carrying this T cell receptor beta chain appeared a single time. Germline V gene lookup returns CDR1 KGHSH and CDR2 LQKENI. This CDR3 spans 16 amino acids. J gave up 3 bases and V 2 bases, and 6 bases lay outside the gene matches. The data originate from a study of cytomegalovirus exposure and HLA in healthy donors. Vbeta (60) and Jbeta (13) primers were used in the PCR. This table comes from immunoSEQ multiplex PCR, and its TCRdb copy is limited to in-frame clones, with some not included. This sample has some 150,000 clones; 82% occur once, and the top ten carry roughly 8%. The chain recombines TRBV18 with TRBJ1-1, with 10 positions matching TRBD1. Sequences were obtained from PBMCs. The sequence derives from a woman aged 45-59 years in good health and CMV-seropositive. This CDR3 reads CASSPVGQGMDTEAFF. The CDR3 DNA follows: TGTGCCAGCTCACCAGTGGGACAGGGGATGGACACTGAAGCTTTCTTT. The full variable domain, rest sourced from reference TRBV18 and TRBJ1-1, is NAGVMQNPRHLVRRRGQEARLRCSPMKGHSHVYWYRQLPEEGLKFMVYLQKENIIDESGMPKERFSAEFPKEGPSILRIQQVVRGDSAAYFCASSPVGQGMDTEAFFGQGTRLTVV.